This T cell receptor (beta chain) came from a study of CD4+ T cells in melanoma (dated by TCRdb to between 2021 and 2024). In the study overall: Neoantigen-specific CD4+ T cells in human melanoma were what the study investigated. Beyond this particular receptor, the publication reports: Diverse differentiation states were reported to be shown by neoantigen-specific CD4+ T cells in melanoma. Neoantigen-specific CD4+ T cells were reported to be correlated with the function of CD8+ T cells, macrophages and B cells.

Library preparation employed the immunoSEQ multiplex PCR assay. Held by TCRdb, this immuneACCESS table contains in-frame sequences only and omits some clones. Under half of the omission traces to an unresolved V gene where checked; the cause of the rest is unknown. The sample table contains some 50,000 clones; only one count was recorded for 85% to 90% of them. 12% of the sample lies in the top ten. Notes on this clone: What this receptor recognizes is not known. Base-call qualities are not available, and no considerably larger clone is one nucleotide away.

Patients with melanoma were used as donors. V and J are trimmed by 3 bases and 4 bases, and the gene matches miss 5 bases of the junction. From cysteine to phenylalanine, the CDR3 is 15 amino acids long. Only the CDR3 region is kept as DNA, spanning 45 bases read in frame from base 1. For CDR1 and CDR2, the germline V gene lists KGHSH and LQKENI. The receptor's source is a human donor with melanoma. Sequencing was performed on peripheral blood. The chain employs TRBV18 and TRBJ1-5, with 8 middle bases fitting TRBD1. The CDR3 protein sequence reads: CASSPETGVNQPQHF. The DNA sequence is given as TGTGCCAGCTCACCCGAGACAGGGGTGAATCAGCCCCAGCATTTT.